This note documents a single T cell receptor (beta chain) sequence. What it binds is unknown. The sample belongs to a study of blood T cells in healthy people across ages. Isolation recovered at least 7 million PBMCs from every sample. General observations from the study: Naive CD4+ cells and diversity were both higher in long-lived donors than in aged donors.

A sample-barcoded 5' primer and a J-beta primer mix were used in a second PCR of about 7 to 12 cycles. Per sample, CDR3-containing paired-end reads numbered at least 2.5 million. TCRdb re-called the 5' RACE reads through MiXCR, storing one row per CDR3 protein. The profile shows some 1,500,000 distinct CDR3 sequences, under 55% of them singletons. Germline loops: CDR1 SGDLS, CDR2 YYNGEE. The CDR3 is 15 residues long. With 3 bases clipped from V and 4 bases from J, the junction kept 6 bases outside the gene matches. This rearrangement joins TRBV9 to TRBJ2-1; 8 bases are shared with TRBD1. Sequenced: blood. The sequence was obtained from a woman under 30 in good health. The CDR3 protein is CASSAGTGIYNEQFF. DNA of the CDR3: TGTGCCAGCAGCGCCGGGACAGGTATTTACAATGAGCAGTTCTTC. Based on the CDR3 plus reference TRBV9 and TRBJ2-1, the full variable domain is DSGVTQTPKHLITATGQRVTLRCSPRSGDLSVYWYQQSLDQGLQFLIQYYNGEERAKGNILERFSAQQFPDLHSELNLSSLELGDSALYFCASSAGTGIYNEQFFGPGTRLTVL.